This TCR beta chain was recovered during a study of vaccination and CD4 T cells after COVID-19. The Oncomine TCR Beta short-read assay generated sequence data from the DNA of cultured CD4+ T cells. A single record per CDR3 protein comes from TCRdb applying MiXCR to the PCR reads. The sample consists of under 9,000 distinct CDR3 sequences, 45% to 60% of them appearing once. Documented treatment: approximately 11-day PBMC culture with coronavirus spike peptide pools or control peptides (ViraFEST assay). With peptide pools, ViraFEST first expanded antigen-specific T cells and afterwards sequenced their TCRs. Notes on this clonotype: Its specificity is not known.

The germline CDR1 and CDR2 sequences are SGHTA and FQGNSA. With 1 base clipped from V and 4 bases from J, the junction kept 19 bases outside the gene matches. The CDR3 spans 19 residues. The clonotype comes from a human donor who had recovered from COVID-19. The chain links TRBV7-2 to TRBJ2-7, with 7 bases aligning to TRBD1. Sequencing used CD4+ T cells from blood, cultured in vitro. CDR3 protein: CASSLVPHYDGTVQYEQYF. The DNA of the CDR3 is TGTGCCAGCAGCTTAGTACCGCATTACGACGGGACAGTTCAGTACGAGCAGTACTTC.